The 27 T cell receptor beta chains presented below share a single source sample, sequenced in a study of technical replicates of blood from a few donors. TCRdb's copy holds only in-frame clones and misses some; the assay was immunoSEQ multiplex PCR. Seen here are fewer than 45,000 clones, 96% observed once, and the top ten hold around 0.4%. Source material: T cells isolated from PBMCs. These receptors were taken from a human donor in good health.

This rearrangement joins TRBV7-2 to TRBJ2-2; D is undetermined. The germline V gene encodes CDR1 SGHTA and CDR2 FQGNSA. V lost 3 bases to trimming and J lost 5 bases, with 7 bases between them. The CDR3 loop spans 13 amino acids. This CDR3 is CASSFGRTGELFF. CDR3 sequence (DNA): TGTGCCAGCAGCTTCGGCAGGACCGGGGAGCTGTTTTTT.

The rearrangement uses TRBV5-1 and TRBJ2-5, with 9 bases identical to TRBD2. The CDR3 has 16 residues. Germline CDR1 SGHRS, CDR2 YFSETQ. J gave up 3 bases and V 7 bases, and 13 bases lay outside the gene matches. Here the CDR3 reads CASYPARGGREETQYF. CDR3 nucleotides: TGCGCCAGCTATCCCGCTAGGGGCGGGAGGGAAGAGACCCAGTACTTC. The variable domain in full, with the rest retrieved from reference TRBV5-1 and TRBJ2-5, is KAGVTQTPRYLIKTRGQQVTLSCSPISGHRSVSWYQQTPGQGLQFLFEYFSETQRNKGNFPGRFSGRQFSNSRSEMNVSTLELGDSALYLCASYPARGGREETQYFGPGTRLLVL.

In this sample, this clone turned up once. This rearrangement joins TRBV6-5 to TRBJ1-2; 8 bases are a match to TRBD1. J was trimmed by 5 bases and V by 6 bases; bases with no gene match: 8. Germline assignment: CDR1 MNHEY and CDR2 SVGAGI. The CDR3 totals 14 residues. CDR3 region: CASSLRQGYYGYTF. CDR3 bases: TGTGCCAGCAGCCTGAGACAGGGGTATTATGGCTACACCTTC.

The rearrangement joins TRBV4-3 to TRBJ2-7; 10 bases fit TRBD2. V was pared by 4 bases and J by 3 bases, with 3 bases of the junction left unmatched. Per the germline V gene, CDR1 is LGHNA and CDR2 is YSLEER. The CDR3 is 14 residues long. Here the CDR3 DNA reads TGCGCCAGCAGCCCTAGCGGGAGTATCTACGAGCAGTACTTC. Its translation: CASSPSGSIYEQYF.

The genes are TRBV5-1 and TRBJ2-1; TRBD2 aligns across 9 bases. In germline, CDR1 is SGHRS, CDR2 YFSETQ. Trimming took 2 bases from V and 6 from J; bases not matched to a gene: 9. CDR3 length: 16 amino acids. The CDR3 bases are TGCGCCAGCAGCTTTGCGGGAGGGCCCTATTTCAATGAGCAGTTCTTC. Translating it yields CASSFAGGPYFNEQFF.

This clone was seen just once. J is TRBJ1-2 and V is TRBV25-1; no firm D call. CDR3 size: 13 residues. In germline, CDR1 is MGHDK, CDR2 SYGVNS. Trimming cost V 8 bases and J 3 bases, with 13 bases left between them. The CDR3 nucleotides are TGTGCCAGCTGCGAGGAGGAATACTATGGCTACACCTTC. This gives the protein CASCEEEYYGYTF.

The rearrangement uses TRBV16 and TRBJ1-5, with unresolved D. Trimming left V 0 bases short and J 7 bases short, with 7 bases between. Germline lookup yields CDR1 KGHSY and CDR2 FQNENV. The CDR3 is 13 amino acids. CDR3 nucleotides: TGTGCCAGCAGCCAATCTCGGGAACAGCCCCAGCATTTT. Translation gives CASSQSREQPQHF.

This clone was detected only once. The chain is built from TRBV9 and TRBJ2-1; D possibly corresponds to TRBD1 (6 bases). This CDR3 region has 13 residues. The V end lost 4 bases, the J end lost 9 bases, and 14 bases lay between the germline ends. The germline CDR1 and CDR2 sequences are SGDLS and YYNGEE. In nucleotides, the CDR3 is TGTGCCAGCAGCACATGGACAGAGCCTGAGCAGTTCTTC. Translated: CASSTWTEPEQFF.

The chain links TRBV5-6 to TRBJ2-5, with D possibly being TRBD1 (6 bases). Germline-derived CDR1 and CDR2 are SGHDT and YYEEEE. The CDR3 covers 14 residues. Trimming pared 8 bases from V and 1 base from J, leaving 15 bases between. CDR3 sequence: CARGSADSQETQYF. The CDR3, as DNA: TGTGCCAGAGGAAGTGCGGACAGCCAAGAGACCCAGTACTTC.

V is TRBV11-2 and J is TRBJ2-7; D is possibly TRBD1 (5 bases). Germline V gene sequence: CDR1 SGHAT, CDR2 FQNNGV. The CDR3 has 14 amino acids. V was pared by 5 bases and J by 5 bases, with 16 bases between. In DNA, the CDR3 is TGTGCCAGCAGCCCGCAGACAGTATCCGACGAGCAGTACTTC. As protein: CASSPQTVSDEQYF. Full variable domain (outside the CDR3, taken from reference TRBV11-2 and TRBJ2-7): EAGVAQSPRYKIIEKRQSVAFWCNPISGHATLYWYQQILGQGPKLLIQFQNNGVVDDSQLPKDRFSAERLKGVDSTLKIQPAKLEDSAVYLCASSPQTVSDEQYFGPGTRLTVT.

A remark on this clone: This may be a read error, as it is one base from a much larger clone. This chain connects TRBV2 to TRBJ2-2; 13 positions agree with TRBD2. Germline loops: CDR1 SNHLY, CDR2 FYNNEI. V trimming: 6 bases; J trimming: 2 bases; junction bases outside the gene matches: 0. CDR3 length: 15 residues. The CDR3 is CASRGLAGNTGELFF. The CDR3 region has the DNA TGTGCCAGCAGGGGACTAGCGGGAAACACCGGGGAGCTGTTTTTT.

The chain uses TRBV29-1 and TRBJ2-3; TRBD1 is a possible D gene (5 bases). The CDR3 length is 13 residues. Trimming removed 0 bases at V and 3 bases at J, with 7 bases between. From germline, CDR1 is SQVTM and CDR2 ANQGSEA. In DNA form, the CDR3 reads TGCAGCGTTGAAGAGCAGGGAACAGATACGCAGTATTTT. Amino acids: CSVEEQGTDTQYF.

CDR3 sequence reads: CASSHETGAGYTF. The CDR3 nucleotides are TGCGCCAGCAGCCATGAGACAGGGGCCGGCTACACCTTC. The chain uses TRBV4-3 and TRBJ1-2; 8 positions match TRBD1. Unmatched junction bases numbered 5, after V lost 3 bases and J lost 8 bases. This CDR3 region has 13 residues. Germline V gene data show CDR1 as LGHNA and CDR2 as YSLEER.

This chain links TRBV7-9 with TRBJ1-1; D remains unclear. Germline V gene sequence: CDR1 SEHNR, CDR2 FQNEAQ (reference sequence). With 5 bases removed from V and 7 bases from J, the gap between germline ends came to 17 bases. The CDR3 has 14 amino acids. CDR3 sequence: CASSPREHYHEAFF. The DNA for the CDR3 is TGTGCCAGCAGCCCGCGTGAACACTACCATGAAGCTTTCTTT. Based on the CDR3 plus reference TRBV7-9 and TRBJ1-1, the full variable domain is DTGVSQNPRHKITKRGQNVTFRCDPISEHNRLYWYRQTLGQGPEFLTYFQNEAQLEKSRLLSDRFSAERPKGSFSTLEIQRTEQGDSAMYLCASSPREHYHEAFFGQGTRLTVV.

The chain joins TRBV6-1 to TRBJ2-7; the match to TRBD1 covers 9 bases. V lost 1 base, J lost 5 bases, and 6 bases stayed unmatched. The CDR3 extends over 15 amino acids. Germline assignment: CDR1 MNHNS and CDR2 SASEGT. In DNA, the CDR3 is TGTGCCAGCAGTGAAGTGGGACAGGGTTTCGACGAGCAGTACTTC. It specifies CASSEVGQGFDEQYF.

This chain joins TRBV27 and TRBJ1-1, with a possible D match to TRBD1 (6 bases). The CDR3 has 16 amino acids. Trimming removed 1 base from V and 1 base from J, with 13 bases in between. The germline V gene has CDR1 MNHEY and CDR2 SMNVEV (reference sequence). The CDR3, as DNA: TGTGCCAGCAGTTTATTGTCGCAGGGGAGGAACACTGAAGCTTTCTTT. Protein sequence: CASSLLSQGRNTEAFF.

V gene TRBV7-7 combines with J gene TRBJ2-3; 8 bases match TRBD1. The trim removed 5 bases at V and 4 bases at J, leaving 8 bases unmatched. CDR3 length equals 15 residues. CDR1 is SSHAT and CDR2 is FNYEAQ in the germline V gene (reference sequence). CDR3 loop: CASSPTGGAADTQYF. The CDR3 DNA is TGTGCCAGCAGCCCTACAGGGGGAGCAGCAGATACGCAGTATTTT. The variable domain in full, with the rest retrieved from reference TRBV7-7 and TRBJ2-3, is GAGVSQSPRYKVTKRGQDVTLRCDPISSHATLYWYQQALGQGPEFLTYFNYEAQPDKSGLPSDRFSAERPEGSISTLTIQRTEQRDSAMYRCASSPTGGAADTQYFGPGTRLTVL.

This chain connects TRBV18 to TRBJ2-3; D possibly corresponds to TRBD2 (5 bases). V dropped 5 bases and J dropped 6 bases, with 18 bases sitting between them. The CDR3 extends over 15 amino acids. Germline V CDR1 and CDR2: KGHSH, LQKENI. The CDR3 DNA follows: TGTGCCAGCTCAACGGGGATCGCTGGGGTGGATACGCAGTATTTT. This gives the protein CASSTGIAGVDTQYF.

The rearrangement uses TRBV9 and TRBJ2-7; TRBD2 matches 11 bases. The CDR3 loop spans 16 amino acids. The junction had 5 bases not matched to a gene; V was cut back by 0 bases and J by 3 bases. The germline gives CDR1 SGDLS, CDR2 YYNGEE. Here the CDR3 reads CASSVGGGTSGYEQYF. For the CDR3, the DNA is TGTGCCAGCAGCGTAGGGGGAGGGACTAGCGGCTACGAGCAGTACTTC.

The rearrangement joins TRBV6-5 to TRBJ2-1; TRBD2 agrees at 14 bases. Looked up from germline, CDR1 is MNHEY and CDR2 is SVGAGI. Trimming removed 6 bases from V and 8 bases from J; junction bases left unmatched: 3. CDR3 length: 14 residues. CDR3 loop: CASRGTSGSDEQFF. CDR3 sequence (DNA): TGTGCCAGCAGAGGGACTAGCGGGAGTGATGAGCAGTTCTTC.

DNA for the CDR3: TGTGCCAGCAGTGTGACAGGGATGAACACTGAAGCTTTCTTT. Translating it yields CASSVTGMNTEAFF. The chain uses TRBV6-5 and TRBJ1-1; 7 nucleotides agree with TRBD1. There are 14 residues in the CDR3. Germline V gives CDR1 MNHEY, CDR2 SVGAGI. Trimming took 5 bases from V and 0 from J; bases not matched to a gene: 3.

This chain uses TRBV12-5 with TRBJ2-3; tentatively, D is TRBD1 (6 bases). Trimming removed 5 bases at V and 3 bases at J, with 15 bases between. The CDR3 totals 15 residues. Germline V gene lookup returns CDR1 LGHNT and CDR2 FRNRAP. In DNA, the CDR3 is TGTGCTAGTGGTCACCGACAGGTAGAAACAGATACGCAGTATTTT. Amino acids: CASGHRQVETDTQYF.

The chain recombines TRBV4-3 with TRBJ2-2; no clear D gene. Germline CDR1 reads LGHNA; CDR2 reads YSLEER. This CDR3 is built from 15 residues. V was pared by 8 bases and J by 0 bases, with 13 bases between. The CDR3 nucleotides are TGCGCCAGCCAGGAAGACACCGCGAACACCGGGGAGCTGTTTTTT. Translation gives CASQEDTANTGELFF.

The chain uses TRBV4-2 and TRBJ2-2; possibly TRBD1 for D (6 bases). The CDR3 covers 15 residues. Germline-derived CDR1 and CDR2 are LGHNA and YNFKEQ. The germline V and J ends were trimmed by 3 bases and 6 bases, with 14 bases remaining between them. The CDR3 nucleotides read TGTGCCAGCAGCCACCCCGAGGGGGTTCCCGGGGAGCTGTTTTTT. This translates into CASSHPEGVPGELFF.

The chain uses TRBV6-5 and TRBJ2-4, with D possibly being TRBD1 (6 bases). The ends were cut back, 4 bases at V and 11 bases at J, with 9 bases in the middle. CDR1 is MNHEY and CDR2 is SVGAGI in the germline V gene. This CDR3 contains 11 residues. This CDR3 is CASSSGTLQYF. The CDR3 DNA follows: TGTGCCAGCAGTTCAGGGACACTTCAGTACTTC.

The CDR3 reads CAISEEPGGLNEKLFF. The CDR3 coding sequence is TGTGCCATCAGTGAGGAGCCAGGGGGCCTTAATGAAAAACTGTTTTTT. This chain links TRBV10-3 with TRBJ1-4, with TRBD1 matching 8 bases. With V trimmed by 2 bases and J by 4 bases, 6 bases remained unmatched. This CDR3 is built from 16 residues. Germline V gene sequence: CDR1 ENHRY, CDR2 SYGVKD.

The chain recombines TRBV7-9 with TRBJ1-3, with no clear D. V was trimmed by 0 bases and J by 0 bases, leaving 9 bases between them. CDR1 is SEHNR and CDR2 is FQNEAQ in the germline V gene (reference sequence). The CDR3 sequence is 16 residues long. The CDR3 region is CASSLALGGSGNTIYF. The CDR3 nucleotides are TGTGCCAGCAGCTTAGCGCTGGGAGGCTCTGGAAACACCATATATTTT.